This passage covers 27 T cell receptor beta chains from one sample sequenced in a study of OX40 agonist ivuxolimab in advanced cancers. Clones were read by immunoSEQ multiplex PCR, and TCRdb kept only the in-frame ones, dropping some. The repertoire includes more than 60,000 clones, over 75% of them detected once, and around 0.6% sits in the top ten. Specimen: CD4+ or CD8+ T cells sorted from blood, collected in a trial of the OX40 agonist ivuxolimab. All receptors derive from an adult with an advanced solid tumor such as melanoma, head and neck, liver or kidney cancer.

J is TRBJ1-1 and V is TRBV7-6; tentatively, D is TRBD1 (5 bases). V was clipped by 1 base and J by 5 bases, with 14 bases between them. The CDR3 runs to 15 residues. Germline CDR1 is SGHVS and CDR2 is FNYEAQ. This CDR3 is CASSLGARVGTEAFF. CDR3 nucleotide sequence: TGTGCCAGCAGCTTAGGCGCCAGGGTTGGGACTGAAGCTTTCTTT.

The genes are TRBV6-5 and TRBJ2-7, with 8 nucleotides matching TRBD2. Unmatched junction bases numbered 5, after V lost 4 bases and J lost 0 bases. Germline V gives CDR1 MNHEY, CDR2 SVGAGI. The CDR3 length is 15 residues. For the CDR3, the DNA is TGTGCCAGCAGTTTGAGCGGGGGACCCTCCTACGAGCAGTACTTC. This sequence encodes CASSLSGGPSYEQYF.

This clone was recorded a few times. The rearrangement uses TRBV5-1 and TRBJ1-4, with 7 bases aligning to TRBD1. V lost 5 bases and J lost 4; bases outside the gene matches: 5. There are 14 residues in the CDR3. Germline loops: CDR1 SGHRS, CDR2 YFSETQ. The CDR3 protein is CASSAGTVNEKLFF. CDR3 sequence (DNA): TGCGCCAGCAGTGCCGGGACAGTTAATGAAAAACTGTTTTTT.

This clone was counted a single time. The CDR3 DNA reads as TGTGCCAGCAGGGAACGGACAGGGGCGGGCTATGGCTACACCTTC. Its translation is CASRERTGAGYGYTF. The chain couples TRBV5-8 to TRBJ1-2; TRBD1 matches 9 bases. There are 15 residues in the CDR3. Germline V gene sequence: CDR1 SGHTS, CDR2 YDEGEE. J gave up 4 bases and V 5 bases, and 9 bases lay outside the gene matches.

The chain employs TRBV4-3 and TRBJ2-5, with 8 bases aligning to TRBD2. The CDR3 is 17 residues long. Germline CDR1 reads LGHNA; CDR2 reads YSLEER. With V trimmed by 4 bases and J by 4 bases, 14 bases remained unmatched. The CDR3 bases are TGCGCCAGCAGCCCCACGGGGGGGCGGGGGGTTGGAGAGACCCAGTACTTC. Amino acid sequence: CASSPTGGRGVGETQYF.

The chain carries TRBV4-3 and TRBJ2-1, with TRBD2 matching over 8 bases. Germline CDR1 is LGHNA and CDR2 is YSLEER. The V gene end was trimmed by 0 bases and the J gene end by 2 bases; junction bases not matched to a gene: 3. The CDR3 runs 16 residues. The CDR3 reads CASSQDKRGPYNEQFF. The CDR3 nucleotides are TGCGCCAGCAGCCAAGACAAGCGGGGGCCCTACAATGAGCAGTTCTTC.

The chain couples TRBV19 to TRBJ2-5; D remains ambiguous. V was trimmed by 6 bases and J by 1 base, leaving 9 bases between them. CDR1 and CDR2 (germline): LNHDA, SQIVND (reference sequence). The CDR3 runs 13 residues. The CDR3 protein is CASRLIPQETQYF. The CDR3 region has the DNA TGTGCCAGTAGGTTGATCCCCCAAGAGACCCAGTACTTC.

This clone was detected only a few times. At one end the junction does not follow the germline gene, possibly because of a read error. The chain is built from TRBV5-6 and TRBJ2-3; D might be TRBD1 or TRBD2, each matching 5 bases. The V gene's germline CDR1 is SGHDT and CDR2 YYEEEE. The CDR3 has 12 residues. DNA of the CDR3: TGTGCCAGCAGCTTGTACGGGGCTTTTTCCGATTTT. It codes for CASSLYGAFSDF.

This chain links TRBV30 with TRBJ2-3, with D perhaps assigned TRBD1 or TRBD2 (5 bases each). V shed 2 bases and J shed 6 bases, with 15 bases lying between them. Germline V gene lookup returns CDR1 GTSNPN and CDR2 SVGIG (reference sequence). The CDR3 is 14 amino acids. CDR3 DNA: TGTGCCTGGAGTAGGGATCTAGGGACCGATACGCAGTATTTT. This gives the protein CAWSRDLGTDTQYF.

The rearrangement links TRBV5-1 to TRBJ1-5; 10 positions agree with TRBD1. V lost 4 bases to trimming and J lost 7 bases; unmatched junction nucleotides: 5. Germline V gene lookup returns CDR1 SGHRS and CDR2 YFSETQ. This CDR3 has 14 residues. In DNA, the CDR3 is TGCGCCAGCAGCCTGGGACAGGGGACCCAGCCCCAGCATTTT. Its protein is CASSLGQGTQPQHF.

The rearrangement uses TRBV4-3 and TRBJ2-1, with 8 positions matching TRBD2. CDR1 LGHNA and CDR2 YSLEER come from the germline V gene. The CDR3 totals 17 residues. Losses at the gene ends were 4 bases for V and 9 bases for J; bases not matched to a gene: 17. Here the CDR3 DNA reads TGCGCCAGCAGCCTCGAGGTGACTAGCGCGGAAAGGGGTGAGCAGTTCTTC. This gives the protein CASSLEVTSAERGEQFF.

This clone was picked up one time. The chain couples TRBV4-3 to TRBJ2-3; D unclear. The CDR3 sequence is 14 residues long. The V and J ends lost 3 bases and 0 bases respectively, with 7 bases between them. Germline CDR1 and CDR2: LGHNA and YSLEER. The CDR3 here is CASSQDLSTDTQYF. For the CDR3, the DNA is TGCGCCAGCAGCCAGGACCTCAGCACAGATACGCAGTATTTT.

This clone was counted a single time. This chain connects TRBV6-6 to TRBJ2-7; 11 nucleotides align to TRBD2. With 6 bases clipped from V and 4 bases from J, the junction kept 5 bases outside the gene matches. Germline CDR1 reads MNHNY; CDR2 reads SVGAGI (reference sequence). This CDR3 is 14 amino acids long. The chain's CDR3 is CASRPLAGVYEQYF. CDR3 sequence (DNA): TGTGCCAGCAGGCCACTAGCGGGGGTTTACGAGCAGTACTTC.

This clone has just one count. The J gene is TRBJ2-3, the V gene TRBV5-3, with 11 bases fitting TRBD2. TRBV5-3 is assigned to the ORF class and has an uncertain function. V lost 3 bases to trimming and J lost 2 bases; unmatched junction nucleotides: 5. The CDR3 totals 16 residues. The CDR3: CARSSHSGGATDTQYF. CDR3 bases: TGTGCCAGAAGCTCCCATAGCGGGGGGGCCACAGATACGCAGTATTTT.

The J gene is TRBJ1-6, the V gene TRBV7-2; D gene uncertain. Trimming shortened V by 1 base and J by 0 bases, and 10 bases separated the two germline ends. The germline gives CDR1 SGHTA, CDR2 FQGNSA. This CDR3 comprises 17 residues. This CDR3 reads CASSLGADSSYNSPLHF. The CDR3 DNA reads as TGTGCCAGCAGCTTAGGGGCGGATAGCTCCTATAATTCACCCCTCCACTTT.

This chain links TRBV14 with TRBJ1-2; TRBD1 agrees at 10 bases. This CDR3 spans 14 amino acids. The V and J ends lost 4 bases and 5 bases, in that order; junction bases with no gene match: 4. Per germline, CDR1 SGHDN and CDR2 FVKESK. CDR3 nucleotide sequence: TGTGCCAGCAGCCGGGACAGGGGATGGTATGGCTACACCTTC. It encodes CASSRDRGWYGYTF.

The CDR3 loop is CASSSLAGTDTQYF. The CDR3 DNA reads as TGTGCCAGCAGCTCACTAGCGGGGACAGATACGCAGTATTTT. V gene TRBV7-2 combines with J gene TRBJ2-3, with TRBD2 matching 10 bases. The germline V gene encodes CDR1 SGHTA and CDR2 FQGNSA. V was pared by 4 bases and J by 3 bases, with 1 base of the junction left unmatched. The CDR3 is 14 residues long.

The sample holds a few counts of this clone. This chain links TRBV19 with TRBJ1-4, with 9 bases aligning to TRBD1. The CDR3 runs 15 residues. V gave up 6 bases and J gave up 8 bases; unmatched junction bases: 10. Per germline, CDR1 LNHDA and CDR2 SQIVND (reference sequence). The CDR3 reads CASRNLGQGKEKLFF. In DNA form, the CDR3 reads TGTGCCAGTAGGAACCTCGGACAGGGGAAGGAAAAACTGTTTTTT.

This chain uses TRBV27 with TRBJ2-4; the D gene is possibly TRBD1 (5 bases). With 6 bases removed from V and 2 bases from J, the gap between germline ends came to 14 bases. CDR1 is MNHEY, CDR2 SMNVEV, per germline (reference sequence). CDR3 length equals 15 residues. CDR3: CASSQFQGTKNIQYF. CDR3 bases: TGTGCCAGCAGCCAATTTCAGGGCACCAAAAACATTCAGTACTTC.

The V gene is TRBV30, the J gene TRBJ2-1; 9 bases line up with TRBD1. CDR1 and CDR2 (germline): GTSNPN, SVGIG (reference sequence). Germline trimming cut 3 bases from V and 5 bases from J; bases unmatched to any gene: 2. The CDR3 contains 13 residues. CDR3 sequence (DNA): TGTGCCTGGAGAGGGACAGGGAACAATGAGCAGTTCTTC. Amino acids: CAWRGTGNNEQFF. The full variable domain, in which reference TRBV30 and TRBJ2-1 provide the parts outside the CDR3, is SQTIHQWPATLVQPVGSPLSLECTVEGTSNPNLYWYRQAAGRGLQLLFYSVGIGQISSEVPQNLSASRPQDRQFILSSKKLLLSDSGFYLCAWRGTGNNEQFFGPGTRLTVL.

The CDR3 region has the DNA TGTGCCAGCAGCGTAGGGGGGTCGGAAGGCTACACCTTC. It yields the protein CASSVGGSEGYTF. The chain recombines TRBV9 with TRBJ1-2, with a possible D match to TRBD1 (5 bases). The CDR3 is 13 residues long. V dropped 0 bases and J dropped 8 bases, with 11 bases sitting between them. The germline V gene has CDR1 SGDLS and CDR2 YYNGEE.

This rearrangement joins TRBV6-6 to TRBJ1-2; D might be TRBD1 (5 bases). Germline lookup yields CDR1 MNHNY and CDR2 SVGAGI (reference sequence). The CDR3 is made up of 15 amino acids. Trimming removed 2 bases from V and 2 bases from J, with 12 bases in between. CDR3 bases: TGTGCCAGCAGTTACCTCTTAGGGACGAACTATGGCTACACCTTC. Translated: CASSYLLGTNYGYTF.

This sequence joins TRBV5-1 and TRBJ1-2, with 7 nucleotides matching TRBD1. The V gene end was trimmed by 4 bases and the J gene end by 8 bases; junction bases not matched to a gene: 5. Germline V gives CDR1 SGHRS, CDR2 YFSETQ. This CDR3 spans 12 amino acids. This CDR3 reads CASSVGQEGYTF. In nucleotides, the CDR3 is TGCGCCAGCAGCGTAGGACAGGAGGGCTACACCTTC.

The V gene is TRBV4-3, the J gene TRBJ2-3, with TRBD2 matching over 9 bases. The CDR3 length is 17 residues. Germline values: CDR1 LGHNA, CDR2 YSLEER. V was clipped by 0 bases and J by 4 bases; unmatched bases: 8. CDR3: CASSQDGWRGGADTQYF. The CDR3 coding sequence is TGCGCCAGCAGCCAAGATGGATGGCGGGGGGGCGCAGATACGCAGTATTTT.

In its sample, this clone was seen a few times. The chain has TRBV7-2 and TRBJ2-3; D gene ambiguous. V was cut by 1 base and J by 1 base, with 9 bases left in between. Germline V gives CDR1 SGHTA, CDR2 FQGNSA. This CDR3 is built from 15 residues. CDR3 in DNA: TGTGCCAGCAGCTTAGGACCCCGGGGCACAGATACGCAGTATTTT. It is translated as CASSLGPRGTDTQYF. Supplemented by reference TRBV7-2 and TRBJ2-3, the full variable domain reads GAGVSQSPSNKVTEKGKDVELRCDPISGHTALYWYRQSLGQGLEFLIYFQGNSAPDKSGLPSDRFSAERTGGSVSTLTIQRTQQEDSAVYLCASSLGPRGTDTQYFGPGTRLTVL.

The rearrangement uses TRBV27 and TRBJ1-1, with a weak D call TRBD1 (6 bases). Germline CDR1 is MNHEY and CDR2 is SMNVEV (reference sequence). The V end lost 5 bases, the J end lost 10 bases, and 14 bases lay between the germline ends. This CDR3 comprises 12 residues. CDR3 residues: CASSLPGQRAFF. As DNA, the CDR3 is TGTGCCAGCAGTCTTCCGGGACAACGAGCTTTCTTT.

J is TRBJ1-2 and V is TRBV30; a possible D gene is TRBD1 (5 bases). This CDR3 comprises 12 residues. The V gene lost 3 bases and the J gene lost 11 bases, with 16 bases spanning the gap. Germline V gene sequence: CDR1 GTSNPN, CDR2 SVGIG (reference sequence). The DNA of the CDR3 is TGTGCCTGGAGCGTACAGGTTGGGGGATACACCTTC. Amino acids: CAWSVQVGGYTF. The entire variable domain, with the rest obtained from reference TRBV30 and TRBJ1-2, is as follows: SQTIHQWPATLVQPVGSPLSLECTVEGTSNPNLYWYRQAAGRGLQLLFYSVGIGQISSEVPQNLSASRPQDRQFILSSKKLLLSDSGFYLCAWSVQVGGYTFGSGTRLTVV.